Presented here are 17 T cell receptor beta chains from one specimen sequenced in a study of T cells after yellow fever vaccination. In TCRdb, the 5' RACE reads were re-called with MiXCR into one record per CDR3 protein. The sample records hundreds of thousands of distinct CDR3 sequences, 9% to 15% being singletons. The input for sequencing was PBMCs, taken on the day of the yellow fever booster vaccination. The source is a man aged 25-40 years who received the YFV17D yellow fever vaccine.

The chain uses TRBV29-1 and TRBJ2-1; D is unclear. The germline V and J ends were trimmed by 7 bases and 5 bases, with 15 bases remaining between them. CDR3 size: 13 residues. Germline CDR1 is SQVTM and CDR2 is ANQGSEA. This CDR3 is CSGNHGYNNEQFF. Written as DNA, the CDR3 is TGCAGCGGAAACCACGGCTACAACAATGAGCAGTTCTTC.

V is TRBV11-1 and J is TRBJ2-4; 8 nucleotides match TRBD2. The CDR3 has 18 amino acids. J was trimmed by 3 bases and V by 4 bases; bases with no gene match: 14. The germline CDR1 and CDR2 sequences are SGHAT and FQDESV (reference sequence). This CDR3 is CASSSLAGITRVKNIQYF. The CDR3 DNA follows: TGTGCCAGCAGCTCCTTAGCGGGAATAACCCGTGTCAAAAACATTCAGTACTTC.

Only a few counts were recorded for this clonotype. The V and J genes are TRBV6-2 or TRBV6-3 and TRBJ2-1; TRBD2 matches at 7 bases. Germline CDR1 is MNHEY and CDR2 is SVGEGT. The junction had 3 bases not matched to a gene; V was cut back by 7 bases and J by 9 bases. The CDR3 is 11 amino acids. CDR3: CASTAGVEQFF. The CDR3 region has the DNA TGTGCCAGCACCGCGGGGGTTGAGCAGTTCTTC.

As for this clonotype: It may be a read error: a sequence one base away is much more abundant. The J gene is TRBJ2-4, the V gene TRBV7-2, with 7 bases lining up with TRBD1. Per germline, CDR1 SGHTA and CDR2 FQGNSA. This CDR3 spans 14 amino acids. Losses at the gene ends were 3 bases for V and 4 bases for J; bases not matched to a gene: 3. CDR3 nucleotides: TGTACCAGCAGCTTCTCGACAGGGAAAAACATTCAGTACTTC. Translating it yields CTSSFSTGKNIQYF.

This clonotype was seen more than once but under ten times. This chain joins TRBV20-1 and TRBJ2-7; 8 bases align to TRBD2. The CDR3 is made up of 15 amino acids. The trim removed 1 base at V and 7 bases at J, leaving 12 bases unmatched. Germline lookup yields CDR1 DFQATT and CDR2 SNEGSKA (reference sequence). The CDR3, as DNA: TGCAGTGCTAGAGGAGTAGCGGGATCCCTATCTGAGCAGTACTTC. Translation gives CSARGVAGSLSEQYF.

About this clonotype itself: The junction shows a germline mismatch at one end, possibly a read error. CDR3 sequence (DNA): TGTGCCAGCAACTTACTCCACGGGGACTCCTACGAGCAGTACTTC. It encodes CASNLLHGDSYEQYF. The chain links TRBV7-2 to TRBJ2-7, with D perhaps matching TRBD2 (5 bases). In germline, CDR1 is SGHTA, CDR2 FQGNSA. The length of the CDR3 is 15 residues.

There are a few counts of this clonotype. This sequence joins TRBV12-3 or TRBV12-4 and TRBJ2-7; D may be TRBD2 (7 bases). The CDR3 has 15 residues. Trimming left V 3 bases short and J 2 bases short, with 14 bases between. The CDR3, as DNA: TGTGCCAGCAGTTTTTTGCGGGGGCAGACCTACGAGCAGTACTTC. It specifies CASSFLRGQTYEQYF.

The chain couples TRBV6-1 to TRBJ1-5, with D tentatively TRBD1 (5 bases). From germline, CDR1 is MNHNS and CDR2 SASEGT. This CDR3 has 14 residues. V was cut by 6 bases and J by 3 bases, with 12 bases left in between. The CDR3 nucleotides read TGTGCCAGCAGCGATAGACAGTACAATCAGCCCCAGCATTTT. Protein product: CASSDRQYNQPQHF.

This clonotype appeared a single time. The chain uses TRBV25-1 and TRBJ2-5, with 7 bases that match TRBD1. CDR1 and CDR2 from the germline V gene are MGHDK and SYGVNS. The CDR3 sequence is 15 residues long. J was trimmed by 2 bases and V by 8 bases; bases with no gene match: 11. The CDR3 reads CASSTGTAGQETQYF. The CDR3 nucleotides are TGTGCCAGCTCTACCGGGACAGCCGGTCAAGAGACCCAGTACTTC.

The rearrangement uses TRBV20-1 and TRBJ2-1; TRBD2 is a possible D gene (6 bases). This CDR3 has 16 residues. The V gene lost 0 bases and the J gene lost 5 bases, with 17 bases spanning the gap. Germline V CDR1 and CDR2: DFQATT, SNEGSKA (reference sequence). The CDR3 region is CSAREAGRLGHNEQFF. The CDR3 nucleotides read TGCAGTGCTAGAGAAGCAGGGAGGTTGGGGCACAATGAGCAGTTCTTC.

This clonotype was seen a few times. The chain combines TRBV7-6 with TRBJ2-2; D ambiguous. The ends were cut back, 4 bases at V and 6 bases at J, with 6 bases in the middle. The length of the CDR3 is 12 residues. Germline V CDR1 and CDR2: SGHVS, FNYEAQ. Here the CDR3 reads CASSSKSGELFF. The CDR3 region has the DNA TGTGCCAGCAGCTCTAAGTCCGGGGAGCTGTTTTTT.

The chain is built from TRBV3-1 and TRBJ1-5, with TRBD1 matching 9 bases. The ends lost 4 bases at V and 7 bases at J; junction bases unmatched: 8. Per germline, CDR1 LGHDT and CDR2 YNNKEL (reference sequence). The CDR3 extends over 15 amino acids. DNA for the CDR3: TGTGCCAGCAGCCCTGGACAGGGGAAGGGGCAGCCCCAGCATTTT. This sequence encodes CASSPGQGKGQPQHF.

In its sample, this clonotype was seen many times. The chain uses TRBV3-1 and TRBJ2-7, with D possibly TRBD1 on 6 matching bases. CDR3 length: 12 residues. The germline CDR1 and CDR2 sequences are LGHDT and YNNKEL (reference sequence). Between the trimmed V and J ends, which lost 5 bases and 5 bases, there was a span of 10 bases. The CDR3 loop is CASSIQGDEQYF. The CDR3 nucleotides are TGTGCCAGCAGCATACAGGGTGACGAGCAGTACTTC.

This clonotype was observed a handful of times. The chain carries TRBV4-3 and TRBJ1-1; D is ambiguous. V dropped 3 bases and J dropped 6 bases, with 11 bases sitting between them. This CDR3 has 13 amino acids. Germline CDR1 and CDR2: LGHNA and YSLEER. The CDR3 bases are TGCGCCAGCAGCCAGGATAGGGCGGCTGAAGCTTTCTTT. Translating it yields CASSQDRAAEAFF.

The chain links TRBV11-2 to TRBJ1-3; D gene uncertain. V was clipped by 5 bases and J by 0 bases, with 11 bases between them. Germline V gives CDR1 SGHAT, CDR2 FQNNGV. This CDR3 region has 15 residues. CDR3 region: CASSPGRRSGNTIYF. The CDR3 DNA is TGTGCCAGCAGCCCAGGACGCCGCTCTGGAAACACCATATATTTT.

The sample holds a few counts of this clonotype. J is TRBJ2-4 and V is TRBV3-1, with D perhaps TRBD1 (5 bases). Germline V gene lookup returns CDR1 LGHDT and CDR2 YNNKEL (reference sequence). V lost 4 bases and J 8 bases, leaving 15 bases between the germline ends. This CDR3 has 14 amino acids. The CDR3 DNA is TGTGCCAGCAGCCTCCTCCAGGGTGGCGACATTCAGTACTTC. Translated: CASSLLQGGDIQYF.

This clonotype was observed many times. Mismatch with germline at one junction end may stem from a read error. The chain is built from TRBV7-3 and TRBJ2-7, with 8 nucleotides matching TRBD1. Per the germline V gene, CDR1 is SGHTA and CDR2 is FQGTGA. CDR3 size: 16 residues. This chain's CDR3 is CASSLTGGTGSYEQYF. CDR3 DNA: TGTGCCAGCAGCCTAACAGGGGGAACTGGCTCATACGAGCAGTACTTC.